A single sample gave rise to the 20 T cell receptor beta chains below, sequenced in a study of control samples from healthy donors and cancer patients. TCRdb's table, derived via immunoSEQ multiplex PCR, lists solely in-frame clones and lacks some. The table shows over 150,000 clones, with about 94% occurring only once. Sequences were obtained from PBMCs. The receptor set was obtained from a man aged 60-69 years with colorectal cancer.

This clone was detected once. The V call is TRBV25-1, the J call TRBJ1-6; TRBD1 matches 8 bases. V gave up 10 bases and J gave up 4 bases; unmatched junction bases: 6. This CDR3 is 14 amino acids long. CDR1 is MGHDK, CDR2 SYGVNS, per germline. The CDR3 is CATQGAGYNSPLHF. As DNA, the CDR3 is TGTGCCACCCAGGGGGCGGGTTATAATTCACCCCTCCACTTT.

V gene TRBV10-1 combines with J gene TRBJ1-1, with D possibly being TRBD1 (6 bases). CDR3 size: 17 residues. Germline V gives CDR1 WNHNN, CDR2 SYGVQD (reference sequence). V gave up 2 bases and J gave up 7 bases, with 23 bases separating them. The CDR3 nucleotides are TGCGCCAGCAGTGAGGAGGAGCAGGGGCAAAGAGGTGTTGAAGCTTTCTTT. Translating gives CASSEEEQGQRGVEAFF.

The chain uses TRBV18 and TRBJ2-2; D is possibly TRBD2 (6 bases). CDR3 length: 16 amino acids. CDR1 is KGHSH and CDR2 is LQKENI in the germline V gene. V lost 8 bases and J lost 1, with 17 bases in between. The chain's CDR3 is CASLPPGLRNTGELFF. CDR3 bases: TGTGCCAGCCTACCCCCGGGACTTAGGAACACCGGGGAGCTGTTTTTT.

The CDR3 loop is CASMEGYEQYF. CDR3 coding DNA: TGTGCCAGCATGGAGGGCTACGAGCAGTACTTC. V usage is TRBV6-5 and J usage is TRBJ2-7; TRBD2 might be the D (6 bases). Germline V gene lookup returns CDR1 MNHEY and CDR2 SVGAGI. This CDR3 region has 11 residues. V lost 7 bases to trimming and J lost 3 bases, with 7 bases between them.

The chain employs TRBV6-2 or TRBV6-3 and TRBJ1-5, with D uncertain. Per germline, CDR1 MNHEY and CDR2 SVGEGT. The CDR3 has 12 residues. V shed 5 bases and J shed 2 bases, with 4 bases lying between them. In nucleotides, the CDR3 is TGTGCCAGCAGTCGGGGCAATCAGCCCCAGCATTTT. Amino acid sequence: CASSRGNQPQHF.

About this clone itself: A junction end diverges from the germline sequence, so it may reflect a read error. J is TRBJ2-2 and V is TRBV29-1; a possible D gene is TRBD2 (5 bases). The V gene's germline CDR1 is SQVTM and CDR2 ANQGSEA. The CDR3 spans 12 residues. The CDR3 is CSVEGRDGELFF. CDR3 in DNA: TGCAGCGTCGAAGGTCGGGACGGGGAGCTGTTTTTT.

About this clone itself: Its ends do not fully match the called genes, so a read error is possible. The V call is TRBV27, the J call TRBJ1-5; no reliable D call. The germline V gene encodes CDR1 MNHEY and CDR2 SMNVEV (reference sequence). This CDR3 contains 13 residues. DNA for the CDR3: TGTGCCAGCGCCCCCAGGAGCAATCAGCTCCAGCATTTT. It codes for CASAPRSNQLQHF.

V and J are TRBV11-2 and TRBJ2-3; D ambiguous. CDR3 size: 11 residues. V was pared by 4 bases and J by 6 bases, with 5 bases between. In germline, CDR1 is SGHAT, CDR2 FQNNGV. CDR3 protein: CASSSGDTQYF. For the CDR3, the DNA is TGTGCCAGCAGCTCCGGGGATACGCAGTATTTT.

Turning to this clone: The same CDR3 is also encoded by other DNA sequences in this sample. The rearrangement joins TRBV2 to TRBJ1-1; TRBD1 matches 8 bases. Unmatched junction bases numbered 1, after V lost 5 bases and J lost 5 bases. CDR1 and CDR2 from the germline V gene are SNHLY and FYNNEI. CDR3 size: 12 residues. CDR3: CASSTGGTEAFF. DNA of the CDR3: TGTGCCAGCAGTACAGGGGGTACTGAAGCTTTCTTT.

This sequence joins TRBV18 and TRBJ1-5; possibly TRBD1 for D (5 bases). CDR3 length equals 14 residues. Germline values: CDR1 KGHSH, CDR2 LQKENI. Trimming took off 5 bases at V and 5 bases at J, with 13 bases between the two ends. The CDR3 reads CASSSAGGDQPQHF. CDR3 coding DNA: TGTGCCAGCTCAAGCGCGGGAGGGGATCAGCCCCAGCATTTT. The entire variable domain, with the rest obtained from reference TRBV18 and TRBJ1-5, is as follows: NAGVMQNPRHLVRRRGQEARLRCSPMKGHSHVYWYRQLPEEGLKFMVYLQKENIIDESGMPKERFSAEFPKEGPSILRIQQVVRGDSAAYFCASSSAGGDQPQHFGDGTRLSIL.

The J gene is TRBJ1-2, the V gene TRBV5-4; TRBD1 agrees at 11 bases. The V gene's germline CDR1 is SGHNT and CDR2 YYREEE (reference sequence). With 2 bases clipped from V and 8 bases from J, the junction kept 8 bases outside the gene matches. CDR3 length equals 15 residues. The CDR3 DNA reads TGTGCCAGCAGCTTACTGGACAGGGGGCTGAAAGGCTACACCTTC. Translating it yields CASSLLDRGLKGYTF.

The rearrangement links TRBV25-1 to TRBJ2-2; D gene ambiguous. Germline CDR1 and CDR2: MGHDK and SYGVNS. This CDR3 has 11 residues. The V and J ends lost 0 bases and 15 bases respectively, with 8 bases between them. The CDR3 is CASSEYFNLFF. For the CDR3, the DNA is TGTGCCAGCAGTGAATATTTCAATTTGTTTTTT.

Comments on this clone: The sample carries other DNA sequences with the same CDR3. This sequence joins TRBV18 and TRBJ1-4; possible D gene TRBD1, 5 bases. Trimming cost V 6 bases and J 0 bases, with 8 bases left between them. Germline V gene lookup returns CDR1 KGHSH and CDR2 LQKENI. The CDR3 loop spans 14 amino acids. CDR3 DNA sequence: TGTGCCAGCTCGCCGACAGCAACTAATGAAAAACTGTTTTTT. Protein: CASSPTATNEKLFF.

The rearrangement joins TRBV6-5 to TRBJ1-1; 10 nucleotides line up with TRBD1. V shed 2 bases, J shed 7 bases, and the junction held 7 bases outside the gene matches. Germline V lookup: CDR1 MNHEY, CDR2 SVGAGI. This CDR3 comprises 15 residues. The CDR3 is CASSYEGQGIGEAFF. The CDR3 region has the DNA TGTGCCAGCAGTTACGAGGGACAGGGGATTGGTGAAGCTTTCTTT.

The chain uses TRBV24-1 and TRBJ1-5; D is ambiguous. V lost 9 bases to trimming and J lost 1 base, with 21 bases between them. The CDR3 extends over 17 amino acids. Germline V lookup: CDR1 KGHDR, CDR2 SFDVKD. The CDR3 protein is CATPLASKFKSNQPQHF. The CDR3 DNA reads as TGTGCCACCCCCCTTGCCAGCAAGTTTAAAAGCAATCAGCCCCAGCATTTT.

This chain's CDR3 is CASSQPSNQNYGYTF. As DNA, the CDR3 is TGCGCCAGCAGCCAACCGTCCAACCAAAACTATGGCTACACCTTC. The V call is TRBV4-1, the J call TRBJ1-2; D gene unclear. V gave up 2 bases and J gave up 2 bases, with 12 bases separating them. Per germline, CDR1 MGHRA and CDR2 YSYEKL. The CDR3 consists of 15 residues.

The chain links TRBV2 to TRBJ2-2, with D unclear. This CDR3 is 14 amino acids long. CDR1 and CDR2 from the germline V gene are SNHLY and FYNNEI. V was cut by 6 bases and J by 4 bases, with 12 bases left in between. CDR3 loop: CASRRGATTGELFF. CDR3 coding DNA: TGTGCCAGCAGAAGAGGTGCGACCACCGGGGAGCTGTTTTTT.

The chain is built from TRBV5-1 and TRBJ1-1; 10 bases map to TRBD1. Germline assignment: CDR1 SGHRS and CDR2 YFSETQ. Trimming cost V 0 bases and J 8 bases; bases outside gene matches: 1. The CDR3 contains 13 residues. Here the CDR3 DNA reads TGCGCCAGCAGCTTGGGACAGGGGGCAGAAGCTTTCTTT. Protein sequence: CASSLGQGAEAFF.

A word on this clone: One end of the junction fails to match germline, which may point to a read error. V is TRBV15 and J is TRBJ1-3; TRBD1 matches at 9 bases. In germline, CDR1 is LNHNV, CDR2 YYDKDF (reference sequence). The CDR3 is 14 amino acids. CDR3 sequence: CAASRTGAGNTIYF. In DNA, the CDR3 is TGTGCCGCCAGCAGGACAGGGGCTGGAAACACCATATATTTT.

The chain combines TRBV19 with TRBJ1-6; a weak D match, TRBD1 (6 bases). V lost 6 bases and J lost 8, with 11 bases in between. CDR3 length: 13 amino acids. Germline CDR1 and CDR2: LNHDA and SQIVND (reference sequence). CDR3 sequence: CASRQGLDSPLHF. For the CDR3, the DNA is TGTGCCAGTAGGCAGGGGCTGGATTCACCCCTCCACTTT.